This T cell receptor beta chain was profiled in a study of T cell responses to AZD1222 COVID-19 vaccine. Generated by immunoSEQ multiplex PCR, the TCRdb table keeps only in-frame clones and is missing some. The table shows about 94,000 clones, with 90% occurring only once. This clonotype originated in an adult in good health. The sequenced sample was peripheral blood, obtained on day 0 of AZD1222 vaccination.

Here the CDR3 reads CASSVSISRGRDYGYTF. As DNA, the CDR3 is TGTGCCAGCAGTGTTTCGATTAGCAGGGGGCGAGACTATGGCTACACCTTC. This chain connects TRBV2 to TRBJ1-2; 8 bases match TRBD1. The junction had 13 bases not matched to a gene; V was cut back by 4 bases and J by 3 bases. The CDR3 has 17 residues. Germline CDR1 reads SNHLY; CDR2 reads FYNNEI.